A selection of T cell receptor beta chains follows, all from one sample in a study of T cell repertoires in cytomegalovirus infection. The antigens these receptors bind are not known. TCRdb reanalysed the reads using MiXCR and keeps one entry per CDR3 protein. This table has roughly 920,000 distinct CDR3 sequences, 31% appearing once. The sequences come from cultured CD8+ T cells from PBMCs, collected from culture after CMV antigen stimulation. All receptors come from a human donor in good health (CMV status not recorded). Some clones in this sample may be carry-over from other donors' samples. CDR3s include the opening cysteine and the closing phenylalanine or tryptophan. A D gene is named only where the DNA matches it firmly. Size values are once, few and many counts, or a class for expanded clones, and some rows have none.

CDR3: CASSLVGPLGNEQFF
DNA: TGTGCCAGCAGCTTAGTGGGCCCTTTGGGCAATGAGCAGTTCTTC
J: TRBJ2-1
V: TRBV7-9
D: .
size: .

CDR3: CASSFGPLDGYTF
DNA: TGTGCCAGCAGCTTTGGGCCCCTGGATGGCTACACCTTC
J: TRBJ1-2
V: TRBV7-6
D: .
size: .

CDR3: CASSSLTGLAPDTQYF
DNA: TGTGCCAGCAGCTCCCTGACAGGGCTCGCGCCAGATACGCAGTATTTT
J: TRBJ2-3
V: TRBV5-6
D: TRBD1
size: few

CDR3: CASSDRDGTYNEQFF
DNA: TGTGCCAGCAGTGACCGGGACGGTACCTACAATGAGCAGTTCTTC
J: TRBJ2-1
V: TRBV6-1
D: .
size: .

CDR3: CASSLTDRGPQETQYF
DNA: TGTGCCAGCAGTTTGACGGACAGGGGGCCACAAGAGACCCAGTACTTC
J: TRBJ2-5
V: TRBV28
D: TRBD1
size: .

CDR3: CASSEYLSIAEAFF
DNA: TGCGCCAGCAGTGAGTACCTATCCATCGCTGAAGCTTTCTTT
J: TRBJ1-1
V: TRBV10-2
D: .
size: .

CDR3: CAISESEGTHNEQFF
DNA: TGTGCCATCAGTGAGTCCGAGGGGACCCACAATGAGCAGTTCTTC
J: TRBJ2-1
V: TRBV10-3
D: .
size: .

CDR3: CASRPLRGVNTEAFF
DNA: TGTGCCAGCAGACCCCTCAGGGGAGTAAACACTGAAGCTTTCTTT
J: TRBJ1-1
V: TRBV12-3/TRBV12-4
D: .
size: .

CDR3: CASSLLGQGRGGYTF
DNA: TGTGCCAGCAGCTTACTGGGGCAGGGGAGGGGTGGCTACACCTTC
J: TRBJ1-2
V: TRBV7-2
D: .
size: .

CDR3: CASSQNRGITEAFF
DNA: TGCGCCAGCAGCCAAAACAGGGGAATCACTGAAGCTTTCTTT
J: TRBJ1-1
V: TRBV4-1
D: TRBD1
size: few

CDR3: CSALPGTPFGEQYF
DNA: TGCAGTGCTCTCCCCGGGACACCTTTTGGGGAGCAGTACTTC
J: TRBJ2-7
V: TRBV20-1
D: .
size: .

CDR3: CASSYTSDRKGAIWGNQPQHF
DNA: TGTGCCAGCAGTTACACTTCGGACAGAAAGGGTGCCATATGGGGCAATCAGCCCCAGCATTTT
J: TRBJ1-5
V: TRBV6-2/TRBV6-3
D: .
size: few

CDR3: CASSLVPGDRTQYF
DNA: TGCGCCAGCAGCTTGGTGCCAGGGGACAGGACGCAGTATTTT
J: TRBJ2-3
V: TRBV5-1
D: TRBD1
size: .

CDR3: CASSLGGSSGANVLTF
DNA: TGTGCCAGCAGCTTGGGGGGCAGCTCTGGGGCCAACGTCCTGACTTTC
J: TRBJ2-6
V: TRBV7-9
D: .
size: .

CDR3: CASSTWDKGTTEEKLFF
DNA: TGTGCCAGCAGCACCTGGGACAAGGGAACAACGGAGGAAAAACTGTTTTTT
J: TRBJ1-4
V: TRBV13
D: .
size: .